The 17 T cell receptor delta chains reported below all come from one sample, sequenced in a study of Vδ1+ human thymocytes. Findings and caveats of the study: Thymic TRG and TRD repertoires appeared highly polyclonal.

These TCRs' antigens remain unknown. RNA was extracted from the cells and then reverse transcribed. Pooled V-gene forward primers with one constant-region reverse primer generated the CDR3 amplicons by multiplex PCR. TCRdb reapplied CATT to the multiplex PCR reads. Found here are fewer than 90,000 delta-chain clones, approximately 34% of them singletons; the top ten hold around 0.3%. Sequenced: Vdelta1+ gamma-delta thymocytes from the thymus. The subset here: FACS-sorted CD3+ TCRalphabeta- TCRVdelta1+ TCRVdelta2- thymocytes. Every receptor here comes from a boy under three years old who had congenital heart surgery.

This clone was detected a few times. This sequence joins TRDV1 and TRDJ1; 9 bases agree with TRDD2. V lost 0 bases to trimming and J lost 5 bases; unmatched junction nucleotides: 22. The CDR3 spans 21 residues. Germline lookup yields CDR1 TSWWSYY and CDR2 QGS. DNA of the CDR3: TGTGCTCTTGGGGAACTCCCCCTTCCTACGTTTCTTCAGGGGGATCGGGATAAACTCATCTTT. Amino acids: CALGELPLPTFLQGDRDKLIF.

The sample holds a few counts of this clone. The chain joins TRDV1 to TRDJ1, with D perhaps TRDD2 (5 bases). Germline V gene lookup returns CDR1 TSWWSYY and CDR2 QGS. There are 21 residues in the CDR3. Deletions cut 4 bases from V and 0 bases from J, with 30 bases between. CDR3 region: CALGAALPSEGPCGYTDKLIF. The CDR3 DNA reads TGTGCTCTTGGGGCCGCTCTTCCCTCTGAGGGACCCTGCGGGTACACCGATAAACTCATCTTT.

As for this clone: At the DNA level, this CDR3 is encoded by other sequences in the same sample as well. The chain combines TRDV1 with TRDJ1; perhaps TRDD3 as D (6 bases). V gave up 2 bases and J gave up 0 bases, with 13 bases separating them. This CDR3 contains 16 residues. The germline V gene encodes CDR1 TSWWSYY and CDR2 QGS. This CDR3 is CALGEWSGGNTDKLIF. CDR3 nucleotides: TGTGCTCTTGGGGAATGGTCGGGGGGAAACACCGATAAACTCATCTTT.

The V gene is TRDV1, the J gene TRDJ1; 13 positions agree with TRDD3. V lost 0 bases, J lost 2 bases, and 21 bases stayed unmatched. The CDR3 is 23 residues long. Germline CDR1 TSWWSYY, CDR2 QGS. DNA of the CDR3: TGTGCTCTTGGGGAACTTCGGACCTACGTCGACTGGGGGATACGCCATGCGACCGATAAACTCATCTTT. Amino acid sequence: CALGELRTYVDWGIRHATDKLIF.

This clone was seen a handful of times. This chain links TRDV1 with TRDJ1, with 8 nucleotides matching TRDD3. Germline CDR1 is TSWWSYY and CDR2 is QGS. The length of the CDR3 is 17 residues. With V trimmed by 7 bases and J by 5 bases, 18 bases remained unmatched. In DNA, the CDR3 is TGTGCTCTTGTTCCTTCGGCCTCTGGGGATACTTATGATAAACTCATCTTT. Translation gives CALVPSASGDTYDKLIF.

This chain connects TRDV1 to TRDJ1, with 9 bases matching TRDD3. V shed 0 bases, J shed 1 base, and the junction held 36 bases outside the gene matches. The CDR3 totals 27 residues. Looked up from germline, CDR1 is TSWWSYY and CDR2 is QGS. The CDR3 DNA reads TGTGCTCTTGGGGAACTATTGGAGTCACCCCGCCGCGAACGTTTGGGGATACGCCGACCATTCACCGATAAACTCATCTTT. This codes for CALGELLESPRRERLGIRRPFTDKLIF.

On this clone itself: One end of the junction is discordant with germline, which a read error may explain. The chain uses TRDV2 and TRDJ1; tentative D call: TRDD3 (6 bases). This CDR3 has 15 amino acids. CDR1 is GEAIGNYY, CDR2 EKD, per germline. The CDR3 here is CACDLSGVKTDNLIF. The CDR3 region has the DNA TGTGCCTGTGATCTATCTGGGGTGAAGACCGATAACCTCATCTTT.

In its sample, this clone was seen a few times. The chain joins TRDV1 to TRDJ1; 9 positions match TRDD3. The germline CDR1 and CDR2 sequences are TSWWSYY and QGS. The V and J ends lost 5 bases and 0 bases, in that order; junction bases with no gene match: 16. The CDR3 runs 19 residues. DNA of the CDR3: TGTGCTCTTGGGCTTTGGGACCCGGACTGGGGGAGACACACCGATAAACTCATCTTT. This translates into CALGLWDPDWGRHTDKLIF.

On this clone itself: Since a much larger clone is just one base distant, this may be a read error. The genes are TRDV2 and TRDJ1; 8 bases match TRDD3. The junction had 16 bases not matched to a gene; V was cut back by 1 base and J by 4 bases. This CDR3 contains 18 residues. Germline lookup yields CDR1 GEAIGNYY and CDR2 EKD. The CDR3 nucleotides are TGTGCCTGTGACACTTCGTTCTGGGGGACACGTAGGGGCGATAAACTCATCTTT. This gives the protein CACDTSFWGTRRGDKLIF.

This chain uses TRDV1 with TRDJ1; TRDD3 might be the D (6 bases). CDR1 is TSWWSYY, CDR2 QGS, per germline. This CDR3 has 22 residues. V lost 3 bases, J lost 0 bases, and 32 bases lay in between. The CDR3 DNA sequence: TGTGCTCTTGGGGACACTGCTTCGTGCGGGCTGGGGATCTCCGTCTACACCGATAAACTCATCTTT. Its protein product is CALGDTASCGLGISVYTDKLIF.

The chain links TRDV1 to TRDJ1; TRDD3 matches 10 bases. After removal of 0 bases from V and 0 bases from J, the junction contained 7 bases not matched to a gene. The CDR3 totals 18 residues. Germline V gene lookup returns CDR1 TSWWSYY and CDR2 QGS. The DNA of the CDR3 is TGTGCTCTTGGGGAACTGACCTACTGGGGGATGGACACCGATAAACTCATCTTT. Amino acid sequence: CALGELTYWGMDTDKLIF.

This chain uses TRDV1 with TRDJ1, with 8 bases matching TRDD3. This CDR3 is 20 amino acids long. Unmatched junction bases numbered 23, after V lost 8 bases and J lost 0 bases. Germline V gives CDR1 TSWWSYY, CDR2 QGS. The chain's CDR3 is CALRPTPVLGVPVYTDKLIF. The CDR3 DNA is TGTGCTCTTCGGCCTACCCCCGTACTGGGGGTCCCTGTTTACACCGATAAACTCATCTTT.

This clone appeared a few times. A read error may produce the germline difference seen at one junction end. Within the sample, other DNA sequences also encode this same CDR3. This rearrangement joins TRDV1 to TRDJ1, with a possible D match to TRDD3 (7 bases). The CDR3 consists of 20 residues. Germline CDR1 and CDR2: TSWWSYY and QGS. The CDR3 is CALGERLPLMSWGSTDKLIF. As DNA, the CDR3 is TGTGCTCTTGGGGAACGGCTTCCTTTAATGTCCTGGGGGTCAACCGATAAACTCATCTTC.

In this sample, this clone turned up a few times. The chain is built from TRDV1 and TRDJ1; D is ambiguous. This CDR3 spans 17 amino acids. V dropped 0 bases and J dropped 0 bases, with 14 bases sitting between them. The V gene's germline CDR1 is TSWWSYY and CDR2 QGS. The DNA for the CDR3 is TGTGCTCTTGGGGAACTGCTGTCCCCCCCGTACACCGATAAACTCATCTTT. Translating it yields CALGELLSPPYTDKLIF.

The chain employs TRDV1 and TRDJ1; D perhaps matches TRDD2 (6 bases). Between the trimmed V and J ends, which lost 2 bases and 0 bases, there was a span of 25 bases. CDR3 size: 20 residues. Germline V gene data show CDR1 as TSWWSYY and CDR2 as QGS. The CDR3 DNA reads TGTGCTCTTGGGGAAAGGGGTCCTTCCAACCCCTCAGCGTACACCGATAAACTCATCTTT. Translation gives CALGERGPSNPSAYTDKLIF.

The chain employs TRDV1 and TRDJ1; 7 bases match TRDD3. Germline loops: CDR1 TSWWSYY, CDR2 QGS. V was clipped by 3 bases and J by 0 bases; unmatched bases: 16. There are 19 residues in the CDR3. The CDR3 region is CALGDRRGDSSPYTDKLIF. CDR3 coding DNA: TGTGCTCTTGGGGACCGGAGGGGGGATTCCTCCCCTTACACCGATAAACTCATCTTT.

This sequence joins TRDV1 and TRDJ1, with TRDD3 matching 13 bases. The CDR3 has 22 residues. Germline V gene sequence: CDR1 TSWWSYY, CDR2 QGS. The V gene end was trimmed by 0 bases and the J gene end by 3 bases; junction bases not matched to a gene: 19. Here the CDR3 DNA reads TGTGCTCTTGGGGAACTAAAATCCCCTCACCACTGGGGGATACGGGAGGCCGATAAACTCATCTTT. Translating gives CALGELKSPHHWGIREADKLIF.